This passage covers 3 T cell receptor beta chains from one sample sequenced in a study of cytomegalovirus exposure and HLA in healthy donors. PCR primers comprised 60 Vbeta and 13 Jbeta primers. Repertoires were generated with immunoSEQ multiplex PCR, while TCRdb's copy carries only in-frame clones and drops some. Of some 110,000 clones in the sample, approximately 80% were seen once. The sequenced material came from PBMCs. The receptors were gathered from a man aged 30 to 39 in good health and CMV-seropositive.

This chain joins TRBV5-4 and TRBJ2-2; 7 bases agree with TRBD2. V dropped 4 bases and J dropped 3; count of bases not matched to a gene: 12. Germline CDR1 reads SGHNT; CDR2 reads YYREEE (reference sequence). The CDR3 extends over 17 amino acids. Here the CDR3 reads CASSVSRAGRDTGELFF. The CDR3 DNA reads as TGTGCCAGCAGCGTAAGTCGTGCAGGGAGGGACACCGGGGAGCTGTTTTTT.

The chain carries TRBV4-1 and TRBJ1-5; D not resolved. The CDR3 contains 16 residues. Trimming pared 0 bases from V and 5 bases from J, leaving 14 bases between. Germline V gene lookup returns CDR1 MGHRA and CDR2 YSYEKL. The chain's CDR3 is CASSQEFVRIYQPQHF. The CDR3 nucleotides read TGCGCCAGCAGCCAAGAGTTCGTCAGGATCTATCAGCCCCAGCATTTT.

This clone turned up a few times. J is TRBJ1-3 and V is TRBV25-1; D not certain. Germline CDR1 and CDR2: MGHDK and SYGVNS. V was clipped by 6 bases and J by 0 bases, with 12 bases between them. The CDR3 extends over 15 amino acids. The CDR3 DNA sequence: TGTGCCAGCAGCGGGGATCCGAGCTCTGGAAACACCATATATTTT. Its protein is CASSGDPSSGNTIYF.